The sequence of this T cell receptor beta chain was determined in a study of control samples from healthy donors and cancer patients. This CDR3 has 11 amino acids. Trimming took off 6 bases at V and 5 bases at J, with 8 bases between the two ends. Germline V CDR1 and CDR2: KGHSH, LQKENI. TCRdb's table, derived via immunoSEQ multiplex PCR, lists solely in-frame clones and lacks some. The data contain 110,000 or so clones, 80% to 90% of them singletons. The rearrangement joins TRBV18 to TRBJ2-7; no firm D call. The source of this sequence is a man aged 25-45 years in good health. Sequencing input: blood. CDR3 loop: CASSNGDEQYF. The CDR3 DNA reads TGTGCCAGCTCGAATGGGGACGAGCAGTACTTC. Filled out from reference TRBV18 and TRBJ2-7, the complete variable domain reads NAGVMQNPRHLVRRRGQEARLRCSPMKGHSHVYWYRQLPEEGLKFMVYLQKENIIDESGMPKERFSAEFPKEGPSILRIQQVVRGDSAAYFCASSNGDEQYFGPGTRLTVT.